This T cell receptor (beta chain) was recorded in a study of breast tumors, draining lymph nodes, adjacent tissues (dated by TCRdb to the mid-2010s). Describing the broader study: Breast cancer patients provided tumor, adjacent nontumor tissue and axillary lymph nodes, and the study compared the TCR beta repertoires across these three sources. In human breast cancer, the study set out to assess how tumor, surrounding tissue and draining lymph node repertoires relate to one another and whether T cells might be exchanged between them.

This clonotype was seen ten or more times. The clone's antigen remains unknown. Base qualities are not at hand, and no much larger clone is one base apart. The study at large found these results: The data were judged consistent with most tumor T cells deriving from the lymph node and then expanding within tumor tissue. Tumor and nontumor tissue repertoires were significantly more similar in luminal-like than in basal-like breast cancer. Rather than being directly demonstrated, the conclusion that tumor T cells originate in lymph nodes was presented as consistent with a hypothesis. Tumor T-cell repertoires showed less diversity than lymph node repertoires and more diversity than nontumor tissue repertoires, and tumor T-cell repertoires showed preferential V and J gene usage.

The data were produced on an Illumina HiSeq 2000. Multiplex PCR amplification was used to build the TCR beta chain libraries. High-throughput sequencing was used to analyze the amplified TCR beta chain products. Using fastp at Q25 and MiXCR, TCRdb reprocessed the public reads and kept productive beta chains. CDR3 protein sequences are deduplicated, and each keeps its most common genes and DNA. The sample includes 130,000 or so distinct CDR3 sequences, with 21% observed a single time. The ten biggest clones cover about 2% of the sample. Lymph node samples were obtained from the axillary draining lymph nodes of breast cancer patients. Sequences MGHRA (CDR1) and YSYEKL (CDR2) are obtained from the germline V gene. Reading from cysteine to phenylalanine, the CDR3 counts 15 amino acids. Only CDR3 DNA is held: 45 bases, read in frame from base 1. From V the trimming removes 6 bases and from J it removes 5 bases, while the gene matches leave 8 bases of the junction unaccounted for.

The chain links TRBV4-1 with TRBJ1-5, with 9 central nucleotides matching TRBD1. The sequence was collected from a female donor with breast cancer. Some clones in this sample may be carry-over from other donors' samples. Sequenced: axillary lymph node tissue. The DNA is as follows: TGCGCCAGCAGTCTCCGGGGACAGGGTCATCAGCCCCAGCATTTT. It encodes CASSLRGQGHQPQHF.